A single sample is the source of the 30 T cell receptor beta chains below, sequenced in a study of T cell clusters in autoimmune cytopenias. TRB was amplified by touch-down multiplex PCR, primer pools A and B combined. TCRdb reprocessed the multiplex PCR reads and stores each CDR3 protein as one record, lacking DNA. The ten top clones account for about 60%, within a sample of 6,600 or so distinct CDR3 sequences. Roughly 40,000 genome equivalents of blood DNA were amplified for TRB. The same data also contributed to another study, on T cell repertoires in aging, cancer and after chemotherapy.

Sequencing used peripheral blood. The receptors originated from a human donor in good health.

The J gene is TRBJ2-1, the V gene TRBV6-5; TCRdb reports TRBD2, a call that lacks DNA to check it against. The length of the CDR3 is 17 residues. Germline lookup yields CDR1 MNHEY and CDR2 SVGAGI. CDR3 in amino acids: CASSRTLLAFSYNEQFF.

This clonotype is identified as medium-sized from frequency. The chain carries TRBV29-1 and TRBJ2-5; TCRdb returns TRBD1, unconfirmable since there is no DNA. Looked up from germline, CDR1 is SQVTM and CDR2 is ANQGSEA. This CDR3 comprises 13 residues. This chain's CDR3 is CSVGQFTGETQYF. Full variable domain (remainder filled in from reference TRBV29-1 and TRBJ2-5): SAVISQKPSRDICQRGTSLTIQCQVDSQVTMMFWYRQQPGQSLTLIATANQGSEATYESGFVIDKFPISRPNLTFSTLTVSNMSPEDSSIYLCSVGQFTGETQYFGPGTRLLVL.

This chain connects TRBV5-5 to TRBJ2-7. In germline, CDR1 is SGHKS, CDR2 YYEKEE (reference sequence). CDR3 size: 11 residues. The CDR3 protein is CASSITYEQYF.

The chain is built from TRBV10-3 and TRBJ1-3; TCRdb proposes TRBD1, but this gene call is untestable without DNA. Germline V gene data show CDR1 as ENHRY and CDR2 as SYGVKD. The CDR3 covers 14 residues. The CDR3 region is CAISEARGGNTIYF.

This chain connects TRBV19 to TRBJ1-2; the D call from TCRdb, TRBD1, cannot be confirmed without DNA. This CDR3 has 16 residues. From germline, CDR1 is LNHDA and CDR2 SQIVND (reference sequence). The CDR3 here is CASSISRQGINYGYTF.

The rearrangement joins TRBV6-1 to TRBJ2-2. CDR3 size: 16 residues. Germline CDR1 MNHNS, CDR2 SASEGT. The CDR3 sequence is CASSYIHVQVPGELFF.

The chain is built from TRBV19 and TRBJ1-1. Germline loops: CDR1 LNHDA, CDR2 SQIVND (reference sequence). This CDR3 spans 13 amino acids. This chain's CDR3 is CASSIVRNTEAFF.

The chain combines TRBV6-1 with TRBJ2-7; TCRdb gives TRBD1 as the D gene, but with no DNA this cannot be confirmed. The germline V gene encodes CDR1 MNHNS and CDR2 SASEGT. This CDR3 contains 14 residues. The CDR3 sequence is CALGGQGNSYEQYF.

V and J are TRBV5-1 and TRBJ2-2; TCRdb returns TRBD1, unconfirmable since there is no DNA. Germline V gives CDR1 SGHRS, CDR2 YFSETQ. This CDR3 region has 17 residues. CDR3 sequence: CASSLGGQSANTGELFF.

The CDR3 reads CSASAAGAGTGELFF. This chain joins TRBV20-1 and TRBJ2-2; TCRdb's D call of TRBD1 is untestable without DNA. This CDR3 is 15 amino acids long. Germline V gene sequence: CDR1 DFQATT, CDR2 SNEGSKA (reference sequence).

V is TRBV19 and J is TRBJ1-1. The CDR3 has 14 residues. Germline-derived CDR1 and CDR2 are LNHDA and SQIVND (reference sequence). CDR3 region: CASSIDLDSAEAFF.

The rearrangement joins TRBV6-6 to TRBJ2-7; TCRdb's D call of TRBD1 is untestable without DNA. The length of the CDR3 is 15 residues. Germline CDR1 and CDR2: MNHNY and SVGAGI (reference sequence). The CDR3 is CASRSGQGESYEQYF.

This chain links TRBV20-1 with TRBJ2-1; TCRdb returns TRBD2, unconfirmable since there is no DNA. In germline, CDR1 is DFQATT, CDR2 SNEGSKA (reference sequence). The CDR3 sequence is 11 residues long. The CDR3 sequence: CSARLGNEQFF.

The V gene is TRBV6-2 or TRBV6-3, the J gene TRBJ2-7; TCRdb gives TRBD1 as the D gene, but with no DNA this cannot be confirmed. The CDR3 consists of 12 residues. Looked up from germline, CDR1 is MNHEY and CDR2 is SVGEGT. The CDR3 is CASSFQGTPPYF.

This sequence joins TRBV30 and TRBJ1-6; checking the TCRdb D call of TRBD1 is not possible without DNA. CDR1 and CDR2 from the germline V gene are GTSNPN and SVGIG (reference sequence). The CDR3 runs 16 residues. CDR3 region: CAWSVPRGGNNSPLHF. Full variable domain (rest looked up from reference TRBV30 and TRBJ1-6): SQTIHQWPATLVQPVGSPLSLECTVEGTSNPNLYWYRQAAGRGLQLLFYSVGIGQISSEVPQNLSASRPQDRQFILSSKKLLLSDSGFYLCAWSVPRGGNNSPLHFGNGTRLTVT.

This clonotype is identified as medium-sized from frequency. The CDR3 sequence is CSFLGQSQETQYF. The J gene is TRBJ2-5, the V gene TRBV29-1; TCRdb proposes TRBD1, but this gene call is untestable without DNA. The CDR3 extends over 13 amino acids. Looked up from germline, CDR1 is SQVTM and CDR2 is ANQGSEA.

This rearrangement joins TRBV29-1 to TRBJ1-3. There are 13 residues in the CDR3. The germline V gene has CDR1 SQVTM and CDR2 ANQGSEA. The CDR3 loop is CSVVSGNGNTIYF.

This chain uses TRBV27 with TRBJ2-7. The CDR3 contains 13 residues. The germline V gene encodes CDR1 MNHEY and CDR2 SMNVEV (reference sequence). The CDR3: CASSLSRRNEQYF.

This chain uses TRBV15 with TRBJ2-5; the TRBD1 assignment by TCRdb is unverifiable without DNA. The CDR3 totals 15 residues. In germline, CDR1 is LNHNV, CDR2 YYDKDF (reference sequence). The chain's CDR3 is CATRTGQGLMETQYF.

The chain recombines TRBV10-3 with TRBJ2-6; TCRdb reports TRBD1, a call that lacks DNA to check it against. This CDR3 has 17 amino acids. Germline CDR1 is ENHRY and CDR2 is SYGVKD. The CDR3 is CAISESIGTAGANVLTF.

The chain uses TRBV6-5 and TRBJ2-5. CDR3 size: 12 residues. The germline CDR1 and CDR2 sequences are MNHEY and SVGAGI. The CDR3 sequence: CASSANQETQYF.

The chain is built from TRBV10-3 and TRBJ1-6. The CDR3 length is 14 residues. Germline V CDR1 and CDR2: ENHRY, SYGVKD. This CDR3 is CAISEVRYGSPLHF.

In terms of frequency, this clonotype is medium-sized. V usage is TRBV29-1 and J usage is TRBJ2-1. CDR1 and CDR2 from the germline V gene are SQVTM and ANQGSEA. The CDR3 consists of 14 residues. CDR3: CSVEAKQAYNEQFF.

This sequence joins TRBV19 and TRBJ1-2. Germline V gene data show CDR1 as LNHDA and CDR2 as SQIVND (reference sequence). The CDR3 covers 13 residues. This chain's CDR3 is CASSKSQRDGYTF.

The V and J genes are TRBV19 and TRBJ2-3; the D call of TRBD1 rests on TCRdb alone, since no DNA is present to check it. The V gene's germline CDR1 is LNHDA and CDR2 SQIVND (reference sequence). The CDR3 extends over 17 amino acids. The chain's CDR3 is CASSTRDSPFLTDTQYF.

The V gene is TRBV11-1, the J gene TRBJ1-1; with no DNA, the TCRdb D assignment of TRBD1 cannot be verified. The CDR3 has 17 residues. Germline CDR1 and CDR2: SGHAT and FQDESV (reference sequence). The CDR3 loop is CASSLGGRAGKNTEAFF. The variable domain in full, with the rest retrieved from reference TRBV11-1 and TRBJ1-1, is EAEVAQSPRYKITEKSQAVAFWCDPISGHATLYWYRQILGQGPELLVQFQDESVVDDSQLPKDRFSAERLKGVDSTLKIQPAELGDSAMYLCASSLGGRAGKNTEAFFGQGTRLTVV.

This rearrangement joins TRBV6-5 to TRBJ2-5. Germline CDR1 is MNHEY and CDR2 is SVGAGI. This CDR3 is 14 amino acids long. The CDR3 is CASSSTGNQETQYF.

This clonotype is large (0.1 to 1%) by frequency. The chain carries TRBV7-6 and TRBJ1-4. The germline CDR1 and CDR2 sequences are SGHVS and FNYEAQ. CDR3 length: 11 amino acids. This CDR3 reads CASSTGEKLFF.

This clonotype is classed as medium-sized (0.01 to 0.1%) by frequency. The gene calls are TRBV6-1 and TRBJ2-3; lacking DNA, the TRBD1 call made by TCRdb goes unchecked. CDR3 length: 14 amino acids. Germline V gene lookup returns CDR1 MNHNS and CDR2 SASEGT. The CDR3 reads CASSESQGVNTQYF.

The chain's CDR3 is CASSNPGTGNTEAFF. V usage is TRBV5-6 and J usage is TRBJ1-1; TCRdb lists TRBD1, though no DNA is available to test this call. The germline V gene has CDR1 SGHDT and CDR2 YYEEEE. The CDR3 consists of 15 residues.